These T cell receptor beta chains were read from a single sample in a study of blood T cell repertoires in COVID-19. The repertoire was sequenced with immunoSEQ multiplex PCR; TCRdb's copy has only in-frame clones and lacks some. The sample lists about 160,000 clones; under 90% were seen once. Sequencing was done on a sample of peripheral blood. These receptor sequences come from a woman of 80 years or more with acute or convalescent COVID-19. The CDR3 runs from the conserved cysteine through the conserved F or W. Fields, in order: J gene, V gene, clone size, D gene, CDR3 DNA, CDR3 protein. The D gene is left open where the match is weak. Clone size is shown for a subset of rows, as once, few, many or a class of expanded clone.

J: TRBJ2-5; V: TRBV5-1; size: -; D: TRBD1; DNA: TGCGCCAGCCGTTGGATTGGACAACAGGGGAAAAGAGGATTCCAAGAGACCCAGTACTTC; CDR3: CASRWIGQQGKRGFQETQYF
J: TRBJ2-7; V: TRBV2; size: -; D: -; DNA: TGTGCCAGCAGTGAAATGGGGGGGGCGTCCTACGAGCAGTACTTC; CDR3: CASSEMGGASYEQYF
J: TRBJ2-3; V: TRBV6-8; size: few; D: TRBD2; DNA: TGTGCCAGCATAAGCGGGGGGTGGAGCACAGATACGCAGTATTTT; CDR3: CASISGGWSTDTQYF
J: TRBJ2-2; V: TRBV4-3; size: -; D: TRBD1; DNA: TGCGCCAGCAGCCAGACCGGGACAGGACCATTTGAGGGCACCGGGGAGCTGTTTTTT; CDR3: CASSQTGTGPFEGTGELFF
J: TRBJ2-5; V: TRBV7-9; size: few; D: TRBD1; DNA: TGTGCCAGCAGCTTAGTGGGAGCAGGGGGGACCCAGTACTTC; CDR3: CASSLVGAGGTQYF
J: TRBJ1-2; V: TRBV13; size: once; D: -; DNA: TGTGCCAGCAGCCCCCTGGAGGTCACTAACTATGGCTACACCTTC; CDR3: CASSPLEVTNYGYTF
J: TRBJ2-1; V: TRBV7-2; size: -; D: TRBD1; DNA: TGTGCCAGCAGCCTCGACAGGGGGCTCGCAGATGAGCAGTTCTTC; CDR3: CASSLDRGLADEQFF
J: TRBJ2-5; V: TRBV5-3; size: once; D: -; DNA: TGTGCCAGAAGCTCTGAAACGGGACTGCAAGAGACCCAGTACTTC; CDR3: CARSSETGLQETQYF
J: TRBJ2-7; V: TRBV7-2; size: -; D: TRBD1; DNA: TGTGCCAGCAGCGGGGACAGGGGAAACTACGAGCAGTACTTC; CDR3: CASSGDRGNYEQYF
J: TRBJ2-1; V: TRBV5-1; size: -; D: TRBD2; DNA: TGCGCCAGCAGCTTGGTTTACGGGAGGGCCACTAATGAGCAGTTCTTC; CDR3: CASSLVYGRATNEQFF
J: TRBJ2-7; V: TRBV29-1; size: -; D: TRBD1; DNA: TGCAGCGTTCCGGGGGACAGGGGGCTGGGTTACGAGCAGTACTTC; CDR3: CSVPGDRGLGYEQYF
J: TRBJ2-1; V: TRBV7-8; size: -; D: -; DNA: TGTGCCAGCAGCTTAGCGGGACACGCTTCGGGGCAGTTCTTC; CDR3: CASSLAGHASGQFF